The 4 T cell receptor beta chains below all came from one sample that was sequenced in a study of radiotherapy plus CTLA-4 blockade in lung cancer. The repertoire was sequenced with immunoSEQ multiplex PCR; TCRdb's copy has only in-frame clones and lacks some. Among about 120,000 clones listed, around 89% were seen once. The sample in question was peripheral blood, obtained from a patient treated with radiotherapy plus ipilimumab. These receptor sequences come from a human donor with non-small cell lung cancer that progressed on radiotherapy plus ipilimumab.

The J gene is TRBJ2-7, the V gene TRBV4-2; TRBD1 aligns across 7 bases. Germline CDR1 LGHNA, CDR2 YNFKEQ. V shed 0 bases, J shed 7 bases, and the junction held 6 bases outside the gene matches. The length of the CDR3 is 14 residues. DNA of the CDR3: TGTGCCAGCAGCCAAGATAGGCTCAGGGGGGAGCAGTACTTC. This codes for CASSQDRLRGEQYF.

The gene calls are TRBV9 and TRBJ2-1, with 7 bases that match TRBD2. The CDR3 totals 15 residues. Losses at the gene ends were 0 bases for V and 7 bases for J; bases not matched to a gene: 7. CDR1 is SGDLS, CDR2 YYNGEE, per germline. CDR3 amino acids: CASSVGAGVWNEQFF. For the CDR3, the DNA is TGTGCCAGCAGCGTAGGGGCGGGAGTATGGAATGAGCAGTTCTTC.

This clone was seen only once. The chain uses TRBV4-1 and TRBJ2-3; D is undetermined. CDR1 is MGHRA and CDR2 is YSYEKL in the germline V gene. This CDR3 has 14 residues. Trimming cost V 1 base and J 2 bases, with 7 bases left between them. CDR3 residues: CASSQGGHTDTQYF. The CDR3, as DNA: TGCGCCAGCAGCCAAGGCGGCCACACAGATACGCAGTATTTT.

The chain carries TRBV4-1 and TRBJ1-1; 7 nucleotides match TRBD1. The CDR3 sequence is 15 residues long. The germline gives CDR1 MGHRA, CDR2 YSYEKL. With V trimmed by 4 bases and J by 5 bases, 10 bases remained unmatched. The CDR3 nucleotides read TGCGCCAGCAGCCTCAACCGGGACAGAGGAACTGAAGCTTTCTTT. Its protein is CASSLNRDRGTEAFF.